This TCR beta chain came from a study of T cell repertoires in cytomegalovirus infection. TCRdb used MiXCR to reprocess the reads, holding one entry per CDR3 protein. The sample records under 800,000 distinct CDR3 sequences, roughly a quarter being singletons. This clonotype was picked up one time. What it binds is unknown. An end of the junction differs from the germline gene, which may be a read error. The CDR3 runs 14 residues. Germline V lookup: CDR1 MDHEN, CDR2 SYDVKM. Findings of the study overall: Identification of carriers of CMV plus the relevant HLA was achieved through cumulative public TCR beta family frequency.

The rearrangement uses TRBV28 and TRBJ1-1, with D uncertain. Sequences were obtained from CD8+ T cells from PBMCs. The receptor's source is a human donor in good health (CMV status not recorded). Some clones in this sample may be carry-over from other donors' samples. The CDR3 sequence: CVSSLPYGNTEAFF. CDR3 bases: TGTGTCAGCAGTTTACCCTATGGGAACACTGAAGCTTTCTTT. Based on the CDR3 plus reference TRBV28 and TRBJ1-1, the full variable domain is DVKVTQSSRYLVKRTGEKVFLECVQDMDHENMFWYRQDPGLGLRLIYFSYDVKMKEKGDIPEGYSVSREKKERFSLILESASTNQTSMYLCVSSLPYGNTEAFFGQGTRLTVV.